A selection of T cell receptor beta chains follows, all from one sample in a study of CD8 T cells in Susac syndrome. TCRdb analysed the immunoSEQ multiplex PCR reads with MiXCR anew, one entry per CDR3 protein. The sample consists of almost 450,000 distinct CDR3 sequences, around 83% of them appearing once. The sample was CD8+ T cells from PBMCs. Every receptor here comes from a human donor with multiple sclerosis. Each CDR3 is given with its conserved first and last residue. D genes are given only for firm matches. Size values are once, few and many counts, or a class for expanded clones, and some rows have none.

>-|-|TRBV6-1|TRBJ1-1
CASDPSGPMNTEAFF
TGTGCCAGCGACCCTAGCGGGCCGATGAACACTGAAGCTTTCTTT
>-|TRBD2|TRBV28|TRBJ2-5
CASSFTGGTPYQETQYF
TGTGCCAGCAGTTTTACCGGGGGGACCCCGTACCAAGAGACCCAGTACTTC
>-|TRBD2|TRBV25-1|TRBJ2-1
CASRGMRTSGRVEQFF
TGTGCCAGCAGAGGGATGAGGACTAGCGGGAGGGTTGAGCAGTTCTTC
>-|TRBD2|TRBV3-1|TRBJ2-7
CASSQASGIFYEQYF
TGTGCCAGCAGCCAAGCTAGCGGGATTTTCTACGAGCAGTACTTC
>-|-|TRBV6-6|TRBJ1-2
CASSIGGGDGYTF
TGTGCCAGCAGTATAGGGGGGGGAGATGGCTACACCTTC
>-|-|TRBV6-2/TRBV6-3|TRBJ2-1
CASSYSIGYEQFF
TGTGCCAGCAGTTACTCGATAGGTTATGAGCAGTTCTTC
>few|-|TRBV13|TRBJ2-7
CASSFSQGVPYEQYF
TGTGCCAGCAGCTTTTCCCAGGGCGTCCCCTACGAGCAGTACTTC
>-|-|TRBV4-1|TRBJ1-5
CASSQDGNSNQPQHF
TGCGCCAGCAGCCAAGACGGCAATAGCAATCAGCCCCAGCATTTT
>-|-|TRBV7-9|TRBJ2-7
CASSLEFGGRYEQYF
TGTGCCAGCAGCTTAGAGTTCGGGGGGCGATACGAGCAGTACTTC
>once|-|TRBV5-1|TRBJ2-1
CASSLAPGSDNEQFF
TGCGCCAGCAGCTTGGCCCCAGGGTCGGACAATGAGCAGTTCTTC
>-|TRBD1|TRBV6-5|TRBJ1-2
CASSYTKTGGETVNYGYTF
TGTGCCAGCAGTTACACCAAGACAGGGGGAGAGACGGTTAACTATGGCTACACCTTC
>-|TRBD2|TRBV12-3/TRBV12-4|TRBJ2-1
CASSLPGLAGNEQFF
TGTGCCAGCAGTCTTCCGGGACTAGCGGGTAATGAGCAGTTCTTC
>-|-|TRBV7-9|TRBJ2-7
CASSLEPANEQYF
TGTGCCAGCAGCTTAGAGCCTGCTAACGAGCAGTACTTC
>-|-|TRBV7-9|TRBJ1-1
CASSLALVGTEAFF
TGTGCCAGCAGCTTAGCGCTGGTGGGAACCGAAGCTTTCTTT
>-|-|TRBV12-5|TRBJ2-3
CASGLTHTDTQYF
TGTGCTAGTGGTTTGACCCACACAGATACGCAGTATTTT
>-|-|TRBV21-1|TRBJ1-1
CASSKTRRQGAEAFF
TGTGCCAGCAGCAAAACCAGGCGACAGGGGGCTGAAGCTTTCTTT
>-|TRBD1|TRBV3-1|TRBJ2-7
CASRQGSAYEQYF
TGTGCCAGCCGACAGGGGTCCGCCTACGAGCAGTACTTC
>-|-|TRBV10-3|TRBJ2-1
CAIRAAGSYYNEQFF
TGTGCCATCAGAGCAGCGGGCAGTTACTACAATGAGCAGTTCTTC
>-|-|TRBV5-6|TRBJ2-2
CASSLAGGGELFF
TGTGCCAGCAGCTTGGCCGGGGGCGGGGAGCTGTTTTTT
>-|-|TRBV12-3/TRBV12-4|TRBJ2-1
CASSSHIMGAGNNEQFF
TGTGCCAGCAGTTCCCATATCATGGGGGCCGGGAACAATGAGCAGTTCTTC
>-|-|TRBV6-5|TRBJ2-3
CASSNGLGTQYF
TGTGCCAGCAGCAACGGACTGGGTACGCAGTATTTT
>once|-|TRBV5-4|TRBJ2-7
CASSYGVNSYEQYF
TGTGCCAGCAGCTACGGGGTGAACTCCTACGAGCAGTACTTC
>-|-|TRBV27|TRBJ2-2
CASSFSGAGELFF
TGTGCCAGCAGTTTTTCAGGGGCTGGGGAGCTGTTTTTT
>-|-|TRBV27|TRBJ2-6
CASTTPGSTGANVLTF
TGTGCCAGCACTACCCCCGGGAGTACTGGGGCCAACGTCCTGACTTTC
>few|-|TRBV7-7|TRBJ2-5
CASSPHRGGETQYF
TGTGCCAGCAGCCCCCACAGGGGAGGAGAGACCCAGTACTTC
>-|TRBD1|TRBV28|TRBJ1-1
CASSLGTGGTNGTEAFF
TGTGCCAGCAGCTTAGGGACAGGGGGCACGAACGGGACTGAAGCTTTCTTT
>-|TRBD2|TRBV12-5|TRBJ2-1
CASGPASAGGPNGNEQFF
TGTGCTAGTGGCCCCGCCTCAGCGGGAGGGCCGAACGGGAATGAGCAGTTCTTC
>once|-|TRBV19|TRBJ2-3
CASSGDRRTNTDTQYF
TGTGCCAGTAGCGGGGACCGACGTACGAACACAGATACGCAGTATTTT
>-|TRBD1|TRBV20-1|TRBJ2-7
CSAREPDRDPYEQYF
TGCAGTGCTAGAGAACCGGACAGGGACCCCTACGAGCAGTACTTC
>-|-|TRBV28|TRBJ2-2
CASSLETYTGELFF
TGTGCCAGCAGTTTGGAGACTTACACCGGGGAGCTGTTTTTT
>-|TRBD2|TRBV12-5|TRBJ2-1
CASASGIVTNEQFF
TGTGCTAGCGCTAGCGGGATTGTCACCAATGAGCAGTTCTTC
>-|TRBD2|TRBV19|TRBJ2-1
CASSIGAGAVNEQFF
TGTGCCAGTAGTATAGGAGCGGGAGCGGTCAATGAGCAGTTCTTC
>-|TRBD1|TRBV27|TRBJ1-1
CASSFGDSTEAFF
TGTGCCAGCAGTTTCGGGGACAGCACTGAAGCTTTCTTT
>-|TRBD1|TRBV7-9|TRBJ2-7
CASSPPDRETYEQYF
TGTGCCAGCAGCCCCCCGGACAGGGAGACCTACGAGCAGTACTTC
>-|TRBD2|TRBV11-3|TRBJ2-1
CASSLRTGTSPYNEQFF
TGTGCCAGCAGCCTAAGAACCGGGACTAGTCCCTACAATGAGCAGTTCTTC
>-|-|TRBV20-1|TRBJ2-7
CSARDSGLGYEQYF
TGCAGTGCTAGAGATTCAGGGTTGGGCTACGAGCAGTACTTC
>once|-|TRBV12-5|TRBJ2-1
CASALGSNEQFF
TGTGCTAGTGCTTTGGGATCCAATGAGCAGTTCTTC
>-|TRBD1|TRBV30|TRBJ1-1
CAWSSDREDMNTEAFF
TGTGCCTGGAGTTCGGACAGGGAAGATATGAACACTGAAGCTTTCTTT
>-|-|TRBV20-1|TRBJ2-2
CSARDPSIWGELFF
TGCAGTGCTAGAGATCCTAGTATCTGGGGGGAGCTGTTTTTT
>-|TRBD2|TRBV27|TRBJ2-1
CASSPGTSGRARQFF
TGTGCCAGCAGTCCCGGGACTAGCGGGAGGGCCCGGCAGTTCTTC
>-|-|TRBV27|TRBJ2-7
CASSFLQGGEQYF
TGTGCCAGCAGTTTCCTCCAGGGGGGGGAGCAGTACTTC
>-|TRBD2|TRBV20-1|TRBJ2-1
CSAVLRTRPGNEQFF
TGCAGTGCTGTTCTACGGACTAGACCTGGGAATGAGCAGTTCTTC
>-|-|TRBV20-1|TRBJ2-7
CSARVTGNFYEQYF
TGCAGTGCTAGAGTTACAGGGAACTTCTACGAGCAGTACTTC
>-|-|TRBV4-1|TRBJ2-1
CASSQVVGAYEQFF
TGCGCCAGCAGCCAAGTCGTGGGGGCGTATGAGCAGTTCTTC
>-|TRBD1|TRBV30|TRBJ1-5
CAWRGTDNQPQHF
TGTGCCTGGAGGGGGACAGACAATCAGCCCCAGCATTTT
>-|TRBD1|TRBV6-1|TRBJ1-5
CASSEWDRGFNQPQHF
TGTGCCAGCAGTGAATGGGACAGGGGATTCAATCAGCCCCAGCATTTT
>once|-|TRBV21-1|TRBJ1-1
CASSKEKARVAWVVNTEAFF
TGTGCCAGCAGCAAAGAGAAGGCGAGGGTTGCGTGGGTTGTGAACACTGAAGCTTTCTTT
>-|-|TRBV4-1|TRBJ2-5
CASSQSAGLGETQYF
TGCGCCAGCAGCCAATCCGCAGGACTTGGGGAGACCCAGTACTTC
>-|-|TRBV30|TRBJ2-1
CAWSVPGLNEQFF
TGTGCCTGGAGTGTCCCGGGACTCAATGAGCAGTTCTTC
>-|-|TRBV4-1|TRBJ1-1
CASSQQNFLSTEAFF
TGCGCCAGCAGCCAGCAAAATTTTCTTTCCACTGAAGCTTTCTTT
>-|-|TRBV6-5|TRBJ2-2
CASSYSFRGAGELFF
TGTGCCAGCAGTTACTCGTTCAGGGGGGCCGGGGAGCTGTTTTTT
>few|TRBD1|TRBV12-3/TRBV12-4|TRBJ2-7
CASSEIGGVEQYF
TGTGCCAGCAGCGAAATAGGGGGCGTCGAGCAGTACTTC
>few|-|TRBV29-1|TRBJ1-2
CSVEDGANYGYTF
TGCAGCGTTGAAGATGGAGCTAACTATGGCTACACCTTC
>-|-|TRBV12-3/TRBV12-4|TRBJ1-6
CASSLGPGSYNSPLHF
TGTGCCAGCAGTTTAGGGCCGGGGTCCTATAATTCACCCCTCCACTTT
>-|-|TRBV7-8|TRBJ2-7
CASSLESEQYFYEQYF
TGTGCCAGCAGCTTAGAATCGGAACAATATTTCTACGAGCAGTACTTC